These 20 T cell receptor beta chains were all obtained from the same sample, sequenced in a study of neurological immune-mediated disorders. TCRdb reprocessed the 5' RACE reads with MiXCR, giving one entry per CDR3 protein. The table lists over 90,000 distinct CDR3 sequences, about 10% of them singletons. Time point specified: longitudinal time-point 3. Specimen: PBMCs. The receptors shown here come from a female donor with HTLV-1-associated myelopathy (HAM/TSP).

This clonotype was detected many times. The J gene is TRBJ2-3, the V gene TRBV12-3 or TRBV12-4; 13 bases align to TRBD2. Trimming at V came to 8 bases and at J to 6 bases, leaving 11 bases not matched to a gene. This CDR3 has 16 residues. This CDR3 is CASRAGLAGAGDTQYF. The CDR3 DNA reads as TGTGCCAGCCGTGCTGGACTAGCGGGGGCTGGCGATACGCAGTATTTT.

On this clonotype: This sequence may be a read error, since a much larger clone differs from it by one base. The chain recombines TRBV7-8 with TRBJ1-1; maybe TRBD1 (6 bases). Germline values: CDR1 SGHVS, CDR2 FQNEAQ. The length of the CDR3 is 12 residues. For the CDR3, the DNA is TGTGCCAACAGCTCGATTCAGGGGGAAGCTTTCTTT. Protein sequence: CANSSIQGEAFF.

This clonotype was observed a few times. The chain joins TRBV20-1 to TRBJ1-2; D is ambiguous. The CDR3 totals 14 residues. Between the trimmed V and J ends, which lost 4 bases and 1 base, there was a span of 13 bases. Germline V lookup: CDR1 DFQATT, CDR2 SNEGSKA (reference sequence). DNA of the CDR3: TGCAGTGCTACTCCTGCAGCCAATAACTATGGCTACACCTTC. Amino acid sequence: CSATPAANNYGYTF.

On this clonotype itself: One junction end disagrees with the germline gene, perhaps due to a read error. The J gene is TRBJ2-2, the V gene TRBV4-1; 7 nucleotides align to TRBD1. Germline values: CDR1 MGHRA, CDR2 YSYEKL. This CDR3 contains 15 residues. This CDR3 is CASSLRDSNTGDLFF. CDR3 nucleotide sequence: TGCGCCAGCAGCCTTAGGGACAGCAACACAGGGGATCTGTTTTTT.

This clonotype was seen a handful of times. The chain has TRBV6-1 and TRBJ2-7; 8 positions match TRBD1. This CDR3 spans 16 amino acids. V gave up 5 bases and J gave up 5 bases; unmatched junction bases: 14. Looked up from germline, CDR1 is MNHNS and CDR2 is SASEGT. The CDR3 loop is CASSSFLGQGVHEQYF. The CDR3 DNA sequence: TGTGCCAGCAGTTCGTTTTTAGGACAGGGAGTTCACGAGCAGTACTTC.

This clonotype was recorded at least ten times. This chain uses TRBV10-3 with TRBJ2-1; 9 nucleotides agree with TRBD1. Losses at the gene ends were 4 bases for V and 6 bases for J; bases not matched to a gene: 7. Germline loops: CDR1 ENHRY, CDR2 SYGVKD. This CDR3 region has 15 residues. CDR3 amino acids: CAISGGQGLVNEQFF. The CDR3 DNA follows: TGTGCCATCAGTGGAGGACAGGGGCTTGTCAATGAGCAGTTCTTC.

The chain links TRBV20-1 to TRBJ2-2; the D call may be TRBD1 or TRBD2 (6 bases each). Germline CDR1 reads DFQATT; CDR2 reads SNEGSKA (reference sequence). This CDR3 region has 14 residues. V lost 3 bases and J 5 bases, leaving 13 bases between the germline ends. DNA for the CDR3: TGCAGTGCTAGCAGGGGAGGTTGGACCGGGGAGCTGTTTTTT. Translation: CSASRGGWTGELFF.

This clonotype was counted at least ten times. The chain links TRBV10-3 to TRBJ1-2; D unclear. The germline V gene has CDR1 ENHRY and CDR2 SYGVKD. V dropped 4 bases and J dropped 1 base, with 7 bases sitting between them. The CDR3 has 13 residues. In DNA, the CDR3 is TGTGCCATCAGTGTTATGGATAACTATGGCTACACCTTC. Amino acids: CAISVMDNYGYTF.

At least ten counts were recorded for this clonotype. The chain recombines TRBV28 with TRBJ2-5; 14 positions match TRBD2. V trimming: 4 bases; J trimming: 4 bases; junction bases outside the gene matches: 5. The CDR3 has 16 residues. The V gene's germline CDR1 is MDHEN and CDR2 SYDVKM. This chain's CDR3 is CASSSTSGGAPETQYF. The CDR3 nucleotides read TGTGCCAGCAGTTCGACTAGCGGGGGGGCCCCAGAGACCCAGTACTTC.

Notes on this clonotype: Given a much more abundant clone one base away, this may be a read error. The chain recombines TRBV5-1 with TRBJ2-2; D is possibly TRBD2 (5 bases). CDR3 size: 15 residues. Germline loops: CDR1 SGHRS, CDR2 YFSETQ. CDR3 sequence (DNA): TGCGCCATCAGCTTGTATAGCGTAGACACCGGGGAGCTGTTTTTT. This gives the protein CAISLYSVDTGELFF.

At least ten counts were recorded for this clonotype. This sequence joins TRBV15 and TRBJ2-7; weak D call: TRBD1 (5 bases). The germline V gene encodes CDR1 LNHNV and CDR2 YYDKDF (reference sequence). V was clipped by 4 bases and J by 6 bases, with 13 bases between them. The length of the CDR3 is 13 residues. Here the CDR3 DNA reads TGTGCCACCAGCATACTTCAGGGTGCCGAGCAGTACTTC. The encoded protein is CATSILQGAEQYF.

This clonotype was counted many times. The chain joins TRBV12-3 or TRBV12-4 to TRBJ1-5; 8 nucleotides match TRBD1. Unmatched junction bases numbered 15, after V lost 4 bases and J lost 7 bases. This CDR3 has 17 residues. CDR3 sequence (DNA): TGTGCCAGCAGTTCTGGACAAGGACAGGGTGTTCGGCAGCCCCAGCATTTT. Protein product: CASSSGQGQGVRQPQHF.

This clonotype was recorded many times. J is TRBJ1-2 and V is TRBV20-1, with D possibly being TRBD1 (5 bases). The CDR3 is 12 residues long. V was cut by 3 bases and J by 7 bases, with 12 bases left in between. Germline V lookup: CDR1 DFQATT, CDR2 SNEGSKA (reference sequence). The CDR3 bases are TGCAGTGCTAGGGAGGGGATAGGTGGCTACACCTTC. Translated: CSAREGIGGYTF.

The chain carries TRBV10-3 and TRBJ1-6, with D possibly being TRBD1 (5 bases). Germline values: CDR1 ENHRY, CDR2 SYGVKD. CDR3 length: 18 residues. V was pared by 7 bases and J by 7 bases, with 26 bases between. CDR3 sequence reads: CAINGRGYRLERNSPLHF. CDR3 sequence (DNA): TGTGCCATCAACGGGCGGGGGTATAGGTTGGAAAGGAATTCACCCCTCCACTTT.

Ten or more counts support this clonotype. The chain employs TRBV5-1 and TRBJ2-1; 7 bases match TRBD2. V shed 0 bases, J shed 3 bases, and the junction held 3 bases outside the gene matches. CDR3 length: 15 amino acids. The germline V gene encodes CDR1 SGHRS and CDR2 YFSETQ. The CDR3 nucleotides read TGCGCCAGCAGCTTGGCTGGGGGGGTCTACAATGAGCAGTTCTTC. As protein: CASSLAGGVYNEQFF.

To note about this clonotype: This may stem from a read error, because a much larger clone lies one nucleotide away. The rearrangement joins TRBV3-1 to TRBJ1-4; D unclear. The CDR3 extends over 15 amino acids. CDR1 is LGHDT, CDR2 YNNKEL, per germline (reference sequence). V lost 2 bases and J 4 bases, leaving 11 bases between the germline ends. In DNA, the CDR3 is TGTGCCAGCAGCCAACCGTGGTCAAATAATGAAAAACTGTTTTTT. This translates into CASSQPWSNNEKLFF.

This clonotype was found many times. The chain couples TRBV7-2 to TRBJ1-4; D unresolved. The CDR3 is 15 amino acids. The germline gives CDR1 SGHTA, CDR2 FQGNSA. V lost 5 bases, J lost 3 bases, and 13 bases lay in between. The CDR3 DNA reads as TGTGCCAGCAGCGGGCGAGGTTTTGCTAATGAAAAACTGTTTTTT. It specifies CASSGRGFANEKLFF. The full variable domain, in which reference TRBV7-2 and TRBJ1-4 provide the parts outside the CDR3, is GAGVSQSPSNKVTEKGKDVELRCDPISGHTALYWYRQSLGQGLEFLIYFQGNSAPDKSGLPSDRFSAERTGGSVSTLTIQRTQQEDSAVYLCASSGRGFANEKLFFGSGTQLSVL.

This clonotype was counted many times. V and J are TRBV6-6 and TRBJ2-1; D may be TRBD2 (7 bases). CDR1 is MNHNY and CDR2 is SVGAGI in the germline V gene (reference sequence). The CDR3 runs 16 residues. V lost 5 bases to trimming and J lost 4 bases, with 18 bases between them. The CDR3, as DNA: TGTGCCAGCAGTGAGATGGGGGGGCCACCTTACAATGAGCAGTTCTTC. It specifies CASSEMGGPPYNEQFF.

This clonotype has more than one count but fewer than ten. This sequence joins TRBV20-1 and TRBJ2-2; tentatively, D is TRBD1 (5 bases). The ends were cut back, 3 bases at V and 0 bases at J, with 8 bases in the middle. CDR3 size: 14 residues. The germline V gene encodes CDR1 DFQATT and CDR2 SNEGSKA (reference sequence). CDR3 bases: TGCAGTGCTAGGGGGCTAGCGAACACCGGGGAGCTGTTTTTT. This codes for CSARGLANTGELFF.

Many counts were recorded for this clonotype. The gene calls are TRBV5-1 and TRBJ1-6, with 7 bases fitting TRBD1. CDR1 is SGHRS and CDR2 is YFSETQ in the germline V gene. The CDR3 extends over 14 amino acids. J was trimmed by 7 bases and V by 5 bases; bases with no gene match: 6. The CDR3 loop is CASSHRGENSPLHF. The CDR3 DNA follows: TGCGCCAGCAGTCACAGGGGTGAGAATTCACCCCTCCACTTT.